This section outlines one T cell receptor beta chain sequence together with its context. Libraries were prepared by immunoSEQ multiplex PCR; TCRdb keeps only in-frame clonotypes and omits some of them. The top ten hold approximately 3.4% of the sample, which has 85,000 to 130,000 clones, roughly four fifths seen once. This sample is part of a study of blood T cell repertoires in COVID-19. Germline V gene sequence: CDR1 MNHEY, CDR2 SMNVEV (reference sequence). CDR3 size: 19 residues. V lost 1 base to trimming and J lost 0 bases, with 16 bases between them. This receptor was taken from a woman aged 80 or older with active or convalescent COVID-19. The chain uses TRBV27 and TRBJ1-6; D is perhaps TRBD1 (5 bases). The source material was peripheral blood. The CDR3 spells CASSLYSPGVVSYNSPLHF. The CDR3 nucleotides are TGTGCCAGCAGTTTATACTCTCCGGGGGTAGTCTCCTATAATTCACCCCTCCACTTT.